There are many counts of the clone carrying this T cell receptor (beta chain). Beta-chain TCR CDR3 regions were amplified from RNA transcripts. Investigators did first-round RT-PCR with HTBI primers, then second-round multiplex PCR. TCRdb re-called the multiplex PCR reads with MiXCR, one entry per CDR3 protein. The table lists hundreds of thousands of distinct CDR3 sequences, about 41% of them singletons. This specimen belongs to a study of Graves' ophthalmopathy and Graves' hyperthyroidism. Germline trimming cut 3 bases from V and 1 base from J; bases unmatched to any gene: 7. Germline CDR1 is SGHRS and CDR2 is YFSETQ. The CDR3 loop spans 16 amino acids.

The receptor comes from an adult man with Graves' ophthalmopathy. This chain joins TRBV5-1 and TRBJ2-5; 9 bases are a match to TRBD1. Sequencing was carried out using peripheral blood. The CDR3 is CASSWTGAHLQETQYF. DNA for the CDR3: TGCGCCAGCAGCTGGACAGGGGCACACCTCCAAGAGACCCAGTACTTC. Looking up the rest from reference TRBV5-1 and TRBJ2-5 gives the full variable domain: KAGVTQTPRYLIKTRGQQVTLSCSPISGHRSVSWYQQTPGQGLQFLFEYFSETQRNKGNFPGRFSGRQFSNSRSEMNVSTLELGDSALYLCASSWTGAHLQETQYFGPGTRLLVL.